This T cell receptor beta chain was documented in a study of metastatic and nonmetastatic thyroid tumors. In the study overall: Malignant thyroid and benign thyroid patients provided blood and tumor or nodule tissue whose repertoires were compared. Study conclusions and caveats: Reported TCR beta diversity, measured in blood and tumor, was significantly higher for malignant thyroid tumors than for benign nodules.

All patients were untreated before thyroid surgery. Original processing notes: Differences in CDR3 between clinicopathological groups were drawn on to build a classifier intended to discriminate distant-metastatic papillary thyroid cancer patients. TCRdb re-processed the PCR reads through MiXCR. These V and J calls originate from TCRdb's pipeline instead of the authors' own analysis. Altogether over 30,000 clones are present, 18% being singletons, with the ten largest covering roughly 15%. Turning to this clone: Its antigen is not identified.

Trimming cost V 4 bases and J 0 bases, with 12 bases left between them. This CDR3 is 15 amino acids long. Germline-derived CDR1 and CDR2 are SGDLS and YYNGEE. Sequenced input: tumor tissue. This TCR came from a female donor with papillary thyroid cancer or a benign thyroid nodule (not recorded which). Some clones in this sample may be carry-over from other donors' samples. The chain recombines TRBV9 with TRBJ2-3; D gene unclear. The CDR3 spells CASSSRSFSTDTQYF. The CDR3 DNA sequence: TGTGCCAGCAGCTCTCGATCGTTTAGCACAGATACGCAGTATTTT. Looking up the rest from reference TRBV9 and TRBJ2-3 gives the full variable domain: DSGVTQTPKHLITATGQRVTLRCSPRSGDLSVYWYQQSLDQGLQFLIQYYNGEERAKGNILERFSAQQFPDLHSELNLSSLELGDSALYFCASSSRSFSTDTQYFGPGTRLTVL.